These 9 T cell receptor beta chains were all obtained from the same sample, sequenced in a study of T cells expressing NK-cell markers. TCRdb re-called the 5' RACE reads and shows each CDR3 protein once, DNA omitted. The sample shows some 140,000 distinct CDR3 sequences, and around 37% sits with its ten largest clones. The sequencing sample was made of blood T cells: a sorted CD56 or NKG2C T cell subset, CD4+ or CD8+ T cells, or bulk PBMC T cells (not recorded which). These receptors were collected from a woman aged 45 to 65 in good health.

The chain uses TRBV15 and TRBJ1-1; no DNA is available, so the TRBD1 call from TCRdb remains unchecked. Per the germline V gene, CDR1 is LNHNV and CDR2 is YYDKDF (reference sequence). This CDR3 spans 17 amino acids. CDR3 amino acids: CATSLQGSSFMNTEAFF.

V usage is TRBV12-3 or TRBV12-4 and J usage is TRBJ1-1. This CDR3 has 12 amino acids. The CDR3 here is CASSTRDTEAFF.

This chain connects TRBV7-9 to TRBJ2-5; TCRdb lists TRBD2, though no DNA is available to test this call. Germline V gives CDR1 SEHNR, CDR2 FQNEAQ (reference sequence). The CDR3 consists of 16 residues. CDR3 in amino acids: CASGPRTMGRQETQYF. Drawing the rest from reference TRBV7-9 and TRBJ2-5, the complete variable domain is DTGVSQNPRHKITKRGQNVTFRCDPISEHNRLYWYRQTLGQGPEFLTYFQNEAQLEKSRLLSDRFSAERPKGSFSTLEIQRTEQGDSAMYLCASGPRTMGRQETQYFGPGTRLLVL.

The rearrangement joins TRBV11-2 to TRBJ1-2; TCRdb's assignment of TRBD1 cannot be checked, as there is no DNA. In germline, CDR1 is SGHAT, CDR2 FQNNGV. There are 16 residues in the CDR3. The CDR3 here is CASSLSPGGENYGYTF.

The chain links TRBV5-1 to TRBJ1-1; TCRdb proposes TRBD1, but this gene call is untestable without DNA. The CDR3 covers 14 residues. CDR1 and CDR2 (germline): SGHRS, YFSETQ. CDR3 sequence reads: CASSLVQGGTEAFF.

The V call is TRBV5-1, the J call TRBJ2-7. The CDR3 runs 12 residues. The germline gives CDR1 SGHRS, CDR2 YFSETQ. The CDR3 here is CASRGMTYEQYF.

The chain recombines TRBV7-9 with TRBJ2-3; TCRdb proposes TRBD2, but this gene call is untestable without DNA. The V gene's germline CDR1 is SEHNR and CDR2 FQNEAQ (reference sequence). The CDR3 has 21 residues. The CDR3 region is CASSFASDPLLAQLRTDTQYF.

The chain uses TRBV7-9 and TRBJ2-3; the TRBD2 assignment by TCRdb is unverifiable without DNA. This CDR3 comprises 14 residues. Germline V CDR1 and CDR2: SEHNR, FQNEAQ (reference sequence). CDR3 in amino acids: CASGPISAADTQYF.

This chain's CDR3 is CASSEVAGESNEQFF. This sequence joins TRBV6-4 and TRBJ2-1; the TCRdb D gene call, TRBD2, has no DNA to confirm it. This CDR3 comprises 15 residues. CDR1 is MRHNA, CDR2 SNTAGT, per germline.